This record looks at one T cell receptor (beta chain) sequence and its context. These data originate in a study of CD8 T cells in Susac syndrome. Reverse transcription of roughly 0.45 to 1 ug RNA used random hexamers. TCRdb re-called the immunoSEQ multiplex PCR reads through MiXCR, storing one row per CDR3 protein. Here the sample spans about 280,000 distinct CDR3 sequences, roughly 85% being singletons. Sequencing of TCR beta was undertaken in CD8+ and CD4+ T cells derived from blood. The germline gives CDR1 LNHDA, CDR2 SQIVND (reference sequence). This CDR3 spans 12 amino acids. Trimming stripped 4 bases from V and 7 bases from J, with 10 bases between.

Sequencing was done on a sample of CD8+ T cells from PBMCs. The origin of this receptor is a human donor with multiple sclerosis. The J gene is TRBJ1-2, the V gene TRBV19; no firm D call. Here the CDR3 reads CASSNPTRGYTF. CDR3 coding DNA: TGTGCCAGTAGTAACCCGACACGTGGCTACACCTTC.